The entry that follows covers one T cell receptor beta chain sequence. What this receptor recognizes is not known. Per-nucleotide qualities are absent, and no much larger clonotype sits a single base away. The record originates from a study of vaccination effects on CD4 cells after COVID-19 (dated by TCRdb to about 2022). At the level of the whole study: Each participant received two doses of an mRNA SARS-CoV-2 vaccine, either BNT162b2 or mRNA-1273. Altogether, nine to ten COVID-19 convalescent patients and a handful of SARS-CoV-2-naive healthy vaccine recipients made up the full study. Cultures from other donors in the study were sequenced with the Oncomine TCR Beta short-read assay on an Illumina iSeq 100. SARS-CoV-2 spike-specific CD4+ TCR repertoires were compared before and after mRNA vaccination in COVID-19 convalescent patients and in infection-naive vaccine recipients.

Including the terminal cysteine and phenylalanine, the CDR3 comprises 14 residues. The kept DNA is CDR3 alone, 42 bases in frame from the first base. Here V drops 2 bases and J drops 4 bases, and the junction holds 5 bases not matched to any gene. Based on the germline V gene (reference sequence), the CDR1 and CDR2 sequences are SGHNT and YYREEE. The library was generated by the immunoSEQ multiplex PCR assay. TCR beta CDR3 sequencing was performed on DNA from the cultured, isolated CD4+ T cells. The authors processed their data as follows. The analysis removed non-productive TCR sequences, trimmed reads to the CDR3 region, and retained only CDR3s that were 7 or more amino acids long. The MANAFEST web app was used to identify antigen-specific clonotypes by comparing expansion in peptide wells with expansion in reference cultures. Positive clones required FDR<0.05 expansion versus reference and all other wells, odds ratio above 5, and frequency above 0.1% in two replicate wells. A clonotype was called cross-reactive if it was significantly expanded both in SARS-CoV-2 spike wells and in at least one common cold coronavirus spike condition. CDR3 similarity was assessed by Levenshtein distance with the stringdist R package, and unrooted trees were built with ape in R 3.6.1. In its TCRdb copy, this immuneACCESS table keeps in-frame sequences only and misses some clones. Where compared with another copy, unresolved V genes explain less than half of these, and the others have no known cause. That table is the source of V, J and clone size, and D and trimming were worked out from the DNA. The sample yields just under 75,000 clones; 65% to 85% were counted once. The ten top clones hold 2.5% to 3% of the sample.

What the research found in general, with its limitations: Among healthy vaccine recipients, nearly all vaccine-induced clones were SARS-CoV-2 mono-reactive, and just 1 of 255 was cross-reactive with common cold coronaviruses. Both infection-induced and vaccine-induced clones contracted markedly at late post-vaccination timepoints, which is consistent with waning T cell responses. Only a small number of convalescent patients were included, and no early post-infection timepoints were available, which limited the study.

To identify antigen-specific CD4+ T cell clonotypes by their expansion, the ViraFEST assay first stimulated PBMC with viral peptide pools and then applied TCR sequencing. After less than 13 days of culture, CD4+ T cells were isolated with the EasySep CD4+ T cell isolation kit. Negative nucleocapsid antibody results before and after vaccination confirmed that the healthy vaccine recipients had no prior SARS-CoV-2 infection. Some 2.2 million PBMC per well were cultured in IMDM with 5% human AB serum, 9 to 10 IU/ml IL-2 and gentamicin, plus 10 ug/ml peptides. Half of the culture medium was replaced with fresh IL-2-containing medium on days 3 and 7. Unless noted otherwise, every peptide stimulation condition was grown in triplicate wells. PBMC were separated from whole blood using Ficoll-Paque Plus gradient centrifugation and were then either cryopreserved at -140C or used fresh. The overlapping peptide pools covered the spike proteins of SARS-CoV-2 and of the common cold coronaviruses HCoV-NL63, HCoV-OC43 and HCoV-229E. Genomic DNA was extracted from cultured CD4+ T cells with the QIAamp micro DNA kit.

This sequence originates from a human donor who received a COVID-19 vaccine. The chain joins TRBV5-4 to TRBJ1-2; TRBD1 lines up with 7 middle nucleotides. Source: CD4+ T cells from PBMCs cultured with HCoV-NL63 spike peptides, taken before COVID-19 vaccination. The cell subset or site label of this sample denotes: HCoV-NL63 spike overlapping peptide pool stimulation. The CDR3 protein sequence reads: CASSLEGAGYGYTF. The sequenced DNA: TGTGCCAGCAGCTTAGAGGGGGCCGGCTATGGCTACACCTTC.